Presented here are 18 T cell receptor beta chains from one specimen sequenced in a study of CD8 T cells in ankylosing spondylitis listed by TCRdb under 2017. Library prep was done by 5' RACE. Sequenced on an Illumina HiSeq 2500. Using fastp at Q25 and MiXCR, TCRdb reprocessed the public reads and kept productive beta chains. One record per CDR3 amino acid sequence lists the most common genes and DNA. The sample table lists 200,000 to 250,000 distinct CDR3 sequences, 10% of them with a count of one. The top ten clonotypes cover roughly 23% of the sample. What was sequenced was blood, either unsorted or a sorted T cell fraction (not recorded which). These receptors all come from a male donor with ankylosing spondylitis or in good health (not recorded which).

This clonotype was seen at least ten times. The chain recombines TRBV20-1 with TRBJ2-7, with a possible D match to TRBD1 (6 bases). V was trimmed by 3 bases and J by 6 bases, leaving 15 bases between them. CDR1 DFQATT and CDR2 SNEGSKA come from the germline V gene (reference sequence). This CDR3 comprises 13 residues. Here the CDR3 DNA reads TGCAGTGCTAGGGAAGGGGGTTCGTTCGAGCAGTACTTC. Translated: CSAREGGSFEQYF.

There are many counts of this clonotype. The chain links TRBV7-9 to TRBJ1-2; D remains unclear. Germline V CDR1 and CDR2: SEHNR, FQNEAQ (reference sequence). Trimming took off 3 bases at V and 2 bases at J, with 7 bases between the two ends. This CDR3 is 13 amino acids long. CDR3 in DNA: TGTGCCAGCAGCTTCCGGGAAAACTATGGCTACACCTTC. This codes for CASSFRENYGYTF.

This clonotype was counted ten times or more. The chain is built from TRBV20-1 and TRBJ2-3; no clear D. The CDR3 is 16 residues long. Germline assignment: CDR1 DFQATT and CDR2 SNEGSKA (reference sequence). V lost 0 bases and J lost 2, with 15 bases in between. The DNA for the CDR3 is TGCAGTGCTAGAGATCCGTCTACCATCTACACAGATACGCAGTATTTT. This codes for CSARDPSTIYTDTQYF.

Ten or more counts support this clonotype. The V gene is TRBV12-3 or TRBV12-4, the J gene TRBJ2-2; a possible D gene is TRBD1 (6 bases). The CDR3 is 15 amino acids. Between the trimmed V and J ends, which lost 1 base and 6 bases, there was a span of 12 bases. CDR3 in amino acids: CASSLETGKAGELFF. CDR3 DNA sequence: TGTGCCAGCAGTTTAGAAACAGGGAAGGCCGGGGAGCTGTTTTTT.

This clonotype has a count of ten or more. The chain is built from TRBV7-9 and TRBJ2-1, with 9 bases identical to TRBD1. The CDR3 has 14 amino acids. V was clipped by 4 bases and J by 8 bases; unmatched bases: 6. Germline values: CDR1 SEHNR, CDR2 FQNEAQ (reference sequence). This CDR3 reads CASSSGTGYYEQFF. The CDR3 coding sequence is TGTGCCAGCAGCTCCGGGACAGGGTACTATGAGCAGTTCTTC.

This clonotype was detected a few times. V and J are TRBV12-3 or TRBV12-4 and TRBJ2-3; 7 bases map to TRBD2. V lost 3 bases, J lost 6 bases, and 6 bases stayed unmatched. The CDR3 is 14 residues long. CDR3 in DNA: TGTGCCAGCAGTTTCGGGGGGAATGGGGATACGCAGTATTTT. This translates into CASSFGGNGDTQYF.

This clonotype has ten or more counts. This CDR3 reads CASRPQSTNEKLFF. The CDR3 nucleotides are TGTGCCAGCAGGCCTCAGTCAACTAATGAAAAACTGTTTTTT. The rearrangement uses TRBV28 and TRBJ1-4; D is ambiguous. Trimming pared 6 bases from V and 0 bases from J, leaving 8 bases between. CDR1 and CDR2 (germline): MDHEN, SYDVKM. The CDR3 is 14 residues long.

This clonotype was picked up many times. The V call is TRBV24-1, the J call TRBJ1-2, with no clear D. Germline values: CDR1 KGHDR, CDR2 SFDVKD. This CDR3 has 14 residues. The V and J ends lost 3 bases and 4 bases respectively, with 11 bases between them. CDR3 coding DNA: TGTGCCACCAGTGATGAACGGAACTCCTATGGCTACACCTTC. Protein sequence: CATSDERNSYGYTF.

This clonotype was seen more than once but under ten times. Written as DNA, the CDR3 is TGTGCCAGCAGCTTAGTGTACTGGGGGGGGACCTACGAGCAGTACTTC. Translated, it gives CASSLVYWGGTYEQYF. V is TRBV11-2 and J is TRBJ2-7; 7 bases align to TRBD2. The germline V gene has CDR1 SGHAT and CDR2 FQNNGV. The J segment lost 2 bases and the V segment lost 1 base, leaving 8 bases of the junction unmatched. The CDR3 is 16 residues long.

This clonotype has a count of ten or more. The chain joins TRBV20-1 to TRBJ2-3, with TRBD2 identical over 9 bases. With V trimmed by 0 bases and J by 3 bases, 1 base remained unmatched. The CDR3 sequence is 14 residues long. CDR1 is DFQATT, CDR2 SNEGSKA, per germline (reference sequence). The CDR3 nucleotides are TGCAGTGCTAGAGATCTAGCGGGAACAGATACGCAGTATTTT. Translated, it gives CSARDLAGTDTQYF.

There are many counts of this clonotype. The DNA of the CDR3 is TGTGCCAGCGGAATTCACCTGAACACTGAAGCTTTCTTT. It is translated as CASGIHLNTEAFF. This chain connects TRBV7-8 to TRBJ1-1; D gene uncertain. CDR1 and CDR2 from the germline V gene are SGHVS and FQNEAQ. V lost 8 bases and J lost 0, with 10 bases in between. The CDR3 has 13 amino acids.

The chain links TRBV28 to TRBJ2-5; TRBD1 agrees at 10 bases. V shed 3 bases and J 1 base; nucleotides not matched to a gene: 5. The CDR3 is 16 residues long. Germline V lookup: CDR1 MDHEN, CDR2 SYDVKM. CDR3 in amino acids: CASSLDWTGGQETQYF. Written as DNA, the CDR3 is TGTGCCAGCAGTTTGGATTGGACAGGGGGCCAAGAGACCCAGTACTTC.

A few counts support this clonotype. This may be a read error, as it is one base from a much larger clone. V and J are TRBV4-2 and TRBJ2-3, with D possibly matching TRBD1 (5 bases). Germline V gene lookup returns CDR1 LGHNA and CDR2 YNFKEQ. This CDR3 contains 11 residues. The CDR3 loop reads CTSSQGDTQYF. Written as DNA, the CDR3 is TGTACCAGCAGCCAGGGTGATACGCAGTATTTT.

V and J are TRBV20-1 and TRBJ2-7; 8 bases map to TRBD2. Germline assignment: CDR1 DFQATT and CDR2 SNEGSKA (reference sequence). This CDR3 comprises 18 residues. Unmatched junction bases numbered 20, after V lost 6 bases and J lost 1 base. This CDR3 is CSAMVWQGKSGGSYEQYF. CDR3 bases: TGCAGTGCCATGGTGTGGCAGGGTAAAAGCGGGGGTTCCTACGAGCAGTACTTC.

About this clonotype itself: The junction departs from the called germline gene at one end, perhaps through a read error. The rearrangement joins TRBV12-3 or TRBV12-4 to TRBJ1-3; D is unclear. CDR3 length: 19 residues. The CDR3 sequence: CAISLADWTDLSWGNTIYF. CDR3 DNA sequence: TGTGCCATCAGTTTAGCGGATTGGACGGACCTCTCATGGGGAAACACCATATATTTT.

This clonotype was seen ten or more times. J is TRBJ2-5 and V is TRBV5-5, with D perhaps matching TRBD1 (5 bases). The CDR3 is 14 residues long. V was clipped by 2 bases and J by 4 bases, with 12 bases between them. Germline CDR1 SGHKS, CDR2 YYEKEE (reference sequence). Here the CDR3 DNA reads TGTGCCAGCAGCTTACCTGACAGCCTAGAGACCCAGTACTTC. It is translated as CASSLPDSLETQYF.

This clonotype was found a few times. This chain connects TRBV5-5 to TRBJ2-1; the D gene could be TRBD1 or TRBD2 (6 bases each). The CDR3 is 15 amino acids. CDR1 SGHKS and CDR2 YYEKEE come from the germline V gene (reference sequence). V lost 3 bases and J 4 bases, leaving 14 bases between the germline ends. In DNA, the CDR3 is TGTGCCAGCAGCTGGGGAGGTCAGGGGTACAATGAGCAGTTCTTC. It is translated as CASSWGGQGYNEQFF.

This sequence joins TRBV11-1 and TRBJ2-7, with 8 bases aligning to TRBD1. V was pared by 4 bases and J by 5 bases, with 10 bases of the junction left unmatched. Per germline, CDR1 SGHAT and CDR2 FQDESV (reference sequence). The CDR3 runs to 15 residues. CDR3 sequence (DNA): TGTGCCAGCAGCTCCACCGGGACAGGTCCTAACGAGCAGTACTTC. It specifies CASSSTGTGPNEQYF.